The 16 T cell receptor beta chains in this list originate from one sample, sequenced in a study of cytomegalovirus exposure and HLA in healthy donors. The study ran its PCR with 60 Vbeta and 13 Jbeta primers. The table came from immunoSEQ multiplex PCR; TCRdb's copy has only in-frame clones and leaves some out. This sample yields about 180,000 clones, of which around 82% are seen a single time; 5% to 7% belongs to the top ten. Sequencing was carried out using PBMCs. The receptors here all came from a man aged 35 to 55 in good health and CMV-seronegative.

The V gene is TRBV18, the J gene TRBJ1-4, with TRBD1 as a possible D gene (5 bases). Germline CDR1 KGHSH, CDR2 LQKENI. CDR3 length: 16 residues. The ends were cut back, 8 bases at V and 4 bases at J, with 20 bases in the middle. The CDR3 here is CASRASPPGHNEKLFF. The CDR3 coding sequence is TGTGCCAGCCGAGCCTCCCCCCCAGGGCATAATGAAAAACTGTTTTTT.

The chain is built from TRBV15 and TRBJ1-2, with 7 bases matching TRBD1. In germline, CDR1 is LNHNV, CDR2 YYDKDF (reference sequence). Germline trimming cut 1 base from V and 3 bases from J; bases unmatched to any gene: 2. The CDR3 consists of 14 residues. Here the CDR3 DNA reads TGTGCCACCAGCAGAGGACAGGGCCACTATGGCTACACCTTC. Its translation: CATSRGQGHYGYTF. Looking up the rest from reference TRBV15 and TRBJ1-2 gives the full variable domain: DAMVIQNPRYQVTQFGKPVTLSCSQTLNHNVMYWYQQKSSQAPKLLFHYYDKDFNNEADTPDNFQSRRPNTSFCFLDIRSPGLGDTAMYLCATSRGQGHYGYTFGSGTRLTVV.

The chain uses TRBV9 and TRBJ1-1; D may be TRBD1 (5 bases). Germline V CDR1 and CDR2: SGDLS, YYNGEE. Deletions cut 9 bases from V and 3 bases from J, with 15 bases between. The CDR3 length is 13 residues. The CDR3 here is CATGGAPDTEAFF. The CDR3 DNA sequence: TGTGCCACCGGCGGGGCGCCGGACACTGAAGCTTTCTTT.

The gene calls are TRBV7-8 and TRBJ1-1; the D gene is possibly TRBD1 (5 bases). CDR1 and CDR2 (germline): SGHVS, FQNEAQ. Deletions cut 1 base from V and 7 bases from J, with 7 bases between. CDR3 size: 12 residues. Here the CDR3 DNA reads TGTGCCAGCAGCTTAGGGGGGGTTGAAGCTTTCTTT. Its translation: CASSLGGVEAFF.

As DNA, the CDR3 is TGTGCCATCGGTCAAGGACAGGAACGGGCACCCCTCCACTTT. This sequence encodes CAIGQGQERAPLHF. This rearrangement joins TRBV10-3 to TRBJ1-6, with TRBD1 identical over 7 bases. In germline, CDR1 is ENHRY, CDR2 SYGVKD. The length of the CDR3 is 14 residues. The V gene end was trimmed by 8 bases and the J gene end by 11 bases; junction bases not matched to a gene: 12.

This sequence joins TRBV28 and TRBJ2-7, with 7 bases aligning to TRBD1. V shed 2 bases and J 4 bases; nucleotides not matched to a gene: 11. This CDR3 region has 16 residues. In germline, CDR1 is MDHEN, CDR2 SYDVKM. CDR3 sequence: CASSLADRDREYEQYF. The CDR3 nucleotides are TGTGCCAGCAGTTTAGCCGACCGGGACAGAGAGTACGAGCAGTACTTC.

The V gene is TRBV4-3, the J gene TRBJ1-5; 7 bases are shared with TRBD1. Trimming at V came to 0 bases and at J to 6 bases, leaving 5 bases not matched to a gene. The germline V gene has CDR1 LGHNA and CDR2 YSLEER. CDR3 length equals 15 residues. The CDR3 DNA reads as TGCGCCAGCAGCCAAGATTCAGGGGGAGGTCAGCCCCAGCATTTT. It specifies CASSQDSGGGQPQHF.

The chain couples TRBV19 to TRBJ2-3; TRBD2 matches 8 bases. In germline, CDR1 is LNHDA, CDR2 SQIVND (reference sequence). The CDR3 sequence is 16 residues long. Losses at the gene ends were 1 base for V and 2 bases for J; bases not matched to a gene: 5. CDR3 bases: TGTGCCAGTAGTATAGGGGCGACTAGCGTCACAGATACGCAGTATTTT. Translation: CASSIGATSVTDTQYF.

This clone was detected only a few times. In nucleotides, the CDR3 is TGTGCCAGCAGCTCCGGGACAGGGAACACTGAAGCTTTCTTT. Amino acid sequence: CASSSGTGNTEAFF. V and J are TRBV5-5 and TRBJ1-1, with TRBD1 matching over 8 bases. Trimming at V came to 3 bases and at J to 1 base, leaving 2 bases not matched to a gene. This CDR3 region has 14 residues. CDR1 SGHKS and CDR2 YYEKEE come from the germline V gene (reference sequence).

The rearrangement links TRBV9 to TRBJ1-3; the D is unclear. Germline assignment: CDR1 SGDLS and CDR2 YYNGEE. V was cut by 4 bases and J by 5 bases, with 22 bases left in between. This CDR3 is 17 amino acids long. The CDR3: CASSREAGRRIRNTIYF. DNA for the CDR3: TGTGCCAGCAGCAGAGAGGCTGGCAGAAGGATTAGAAACACCATATATTTT. Full variable domain (missing parts from reference TRBV9 and TRBJ1-3): DSGVTQTPKHLITATGQRVTLRCSPRSGDLSVYWYQQSLDQGLQFLIQYYNGEERAKGNILERFSAQQFPDLHSELNLSSLELGDSALYFCASSREAGRRIRNTIYFGEGSWLTVV.

This chain links TRBV19 with TRBJ2-2; 7 bases are a match to TRBD1. The CDR3 runs 14 residues. Germline V lookup: CDR1 LNHDA, CDR2 SQIVND (reference sequence). With 6 bases clipped from V and 6 bases from J, the junction kept 7 bases outside the gene matches. CDR3 DNA: TGTGCCAGTAGGCCGACAGGGATTGCCGGGGAGCTGTTTTTT. Encoded protein: CASRPTGIAGELFF.

V is TRBV29-1 and J is TRBJ1-1, with 7 bases that match TRBD1. Per the germline V gene, CDR1 is SQVTM and CDR2 is ANQGSEA. J gave up 0 bases and V 3 bases, and 7 bases lay outside the gene matches. This CDR3 region has 15 residues. CDR3 loop: CSVDRSTGMNTEAFF. The CDR3 region has the DNA TGCAGCGTTGATCGATCGACAGGGATGAACACTGAAGCTTTCTTT.

The CDR3 DNA is TGCAGCGTCGGCCGCGGGGCCTCAGATACGCAGTATTTT. Translating it yields CSVGRGASDTQYF. The rearrangement uses TRBV29-1 and TRBJ2-3, with D maybe TRBD2 (6 bases). The CDR3 is made up of 13 amino acids. Trimming stripped 6 bases from V and 4 bases from J, with 14 bases between. The germline V gene encodes CDR1 SQVTM and CDR2 ANQGSEA.

This clone was counted only a few times. CDR3 DNA: TGTGCCAGCAGGGTGGGACTTGGAGAGACTGAAGCTTTCTTT. It is translated as CASRVGLGETEAFF. V is TRBV7-9 and J is TRBJ1-1; D perhaps matches TRBD1 (5 bases). Trimming stripped 6 bases from V and 5 bases from J, with 16 bases between. The CDR3 is 14 amino acids. In germline, CDR1 is SEHNR, CDR2 FQNEAQ (reference sequence).

The chain employs TRBV19 and TRBJ1-5; 11 bases match TRBD1. Per germline, CDR1 LNHDA and CDR2 SQIVND (reference sequence). This CDR3 has 16 residues. The V segment lost 7 bases and the J segment 4 bases; nucleotides outside the gene matches: 9. DNA of the CDR3: TGTGCCAGTAACCTCGGACAGGGGGCTGGGAATCAGCCCCAGCATTTT. Translating gives CASNLGQGAGNQPQHF.

The CDR3 DNA reads TGCGCCAGCAGCCAAGAAGGAGGGTTGGTCTATGGCTACACCTTC. Amino acids: CASSQEGGLVYGYTF. The chain carries TRBV4-1 and TRBJ1-2; D call uncertain. Germline values: CDR1 MGHRA, CDR2 YSYEKL. This CDR3 is 15 amino acids long. Trimming cost V 0 bases and J 4 bases, with 12 bases left between them.